This T cell receptor (beta chain) was sequenced in a study of T cell repertoires in cytomegalovirus infection. Study results and limitations: HLA-C-restricted CMV-specific TCR beta clonotypes prevailed in the ex vivo response.

CDR3 length: 16 amino acids. Germline CDR1 reads SGHDT; CDR2 reads YYEEEE. V dropped 0 bases and J dropped 5 bases, with 17 bases sitting between them. About this clonotype: Its antigen is as yet unknown.

TCRdb processed the reads anew with MiXCR; each CDR3 protein has one entry. The data show approximately 730,000 distinct CDR3 sequences, with roughly 28% seen just once and less than 15% held by the top ten. This specimen consisted of cultured CD8+ T cells from PBMCs, obtained from culture after CMV antigen stimulation. The J gene is TRBJ2-5, the V gene TRBV5-6; the D gene is possibly TRBD2 (6 bases). The clonotype was recovered from a human donor in good health (CMV status not recorded). Some clones in this sample may be carry-over from other donors' samples. Here the CDR3 DNA reads TGTGCCAGCAGCTTGGAACTAGCCCGCTCCGGGGAGACCCAGTACTTC. Translated, it gives CASSLELARSGETQYF.